This T cell receptor (beta chain) was identified in a study of blood T cells in healthy people across ages. CDR1 is LGHNA and CDR2 is YSLEER in the germline V gene. With 1 base removed from V and 5 bases from J, the gap between germline ends came to 15 bases. The CDR3 length is 15 residues. Combining a sample-barcoded 5' primer with a J-beta primer mix, a second PCR ran for roughly 7 to 11 cycles. MiXCR, run by TCRdb on the 5' RACE reads, gives a single entry per CDR3 protein. The sample yields roughly 500,000 distinct CDR3 sequences, around 24% seen once. Only a few counts were recorded for this clonotype. The sample was also linked to a second study, of T cells of mothers and their children. That publication notes: Related and unrelated pairs show TCR recombination output that thymic selection shapes similarly.

The rearrangement joins TRBV4-3 to TRBJ2-7; D unclear. Material for sequencing was blood. The TCR sequence derives from a boy younger than 18 in good health. CDR3 amino acids: CASSQVWSRLDEQYF. The CDR3 coding sequence is TGCGCCAGCAGCCAAGTTTGGAGTCGCCTAGACGAGCAGTACTTC.